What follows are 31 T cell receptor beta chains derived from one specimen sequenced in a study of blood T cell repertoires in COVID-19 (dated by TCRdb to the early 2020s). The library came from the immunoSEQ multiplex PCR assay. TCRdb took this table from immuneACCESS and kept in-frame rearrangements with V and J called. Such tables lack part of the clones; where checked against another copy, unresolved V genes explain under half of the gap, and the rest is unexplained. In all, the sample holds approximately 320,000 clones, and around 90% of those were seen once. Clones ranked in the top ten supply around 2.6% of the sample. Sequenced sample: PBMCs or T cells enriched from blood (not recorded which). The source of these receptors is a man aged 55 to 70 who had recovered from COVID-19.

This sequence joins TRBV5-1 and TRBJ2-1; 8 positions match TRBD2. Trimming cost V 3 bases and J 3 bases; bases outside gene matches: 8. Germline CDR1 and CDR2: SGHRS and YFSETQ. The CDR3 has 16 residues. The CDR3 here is CASSSQGSGDYNEQFF. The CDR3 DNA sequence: TGCGCCAGCAGCTCGCAGGGTAGCGGGGACTACAATGAGCAGTTCTTC.

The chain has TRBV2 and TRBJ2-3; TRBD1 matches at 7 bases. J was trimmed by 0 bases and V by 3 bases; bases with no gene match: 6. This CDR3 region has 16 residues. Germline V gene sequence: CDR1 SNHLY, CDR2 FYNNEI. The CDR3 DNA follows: TGTGCCAGCAGTGAGGGACAGCCAACTAGCACAGATACGCAGTATTTT. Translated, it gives CASSEGQPTSTDTQYF.

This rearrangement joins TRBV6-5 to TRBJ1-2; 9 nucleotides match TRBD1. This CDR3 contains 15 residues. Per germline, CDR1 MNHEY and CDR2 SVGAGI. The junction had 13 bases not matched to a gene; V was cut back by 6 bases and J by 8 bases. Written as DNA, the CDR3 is TGTGCCAGCAGCCTTCCTGGACAGGGGACTAAGGGCTACACCTTC. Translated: CASSLPGQGTKGYTF.

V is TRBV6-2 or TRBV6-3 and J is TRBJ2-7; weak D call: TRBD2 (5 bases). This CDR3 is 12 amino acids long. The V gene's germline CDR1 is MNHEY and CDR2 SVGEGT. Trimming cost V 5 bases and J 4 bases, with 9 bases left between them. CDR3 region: CASSAGRYEQYF. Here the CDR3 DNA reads TGTGCCAGCAGTGCGGGCCGGTACGAGCAGTACTTC.

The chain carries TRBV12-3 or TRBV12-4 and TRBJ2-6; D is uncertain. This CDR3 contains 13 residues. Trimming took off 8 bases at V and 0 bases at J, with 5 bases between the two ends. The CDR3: CASLLSGANVLTF. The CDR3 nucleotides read TGTGCCAGCCTACTCTCTGGGGCCAACGTCCTGACTTTC.

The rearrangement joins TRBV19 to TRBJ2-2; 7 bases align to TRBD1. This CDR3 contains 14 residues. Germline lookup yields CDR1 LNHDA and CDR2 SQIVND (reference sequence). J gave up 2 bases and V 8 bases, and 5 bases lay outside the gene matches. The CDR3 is CASVSGGNTGELFF. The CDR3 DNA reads TGTGCCAGTGTTTCAGGGGGAAACACCGGGGAGCTGTTTTTT.

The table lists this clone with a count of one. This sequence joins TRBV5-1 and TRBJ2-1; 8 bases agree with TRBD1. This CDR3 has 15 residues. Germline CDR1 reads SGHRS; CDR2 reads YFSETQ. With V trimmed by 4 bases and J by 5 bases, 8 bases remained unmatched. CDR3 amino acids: CASSVDRGLNNEQFF. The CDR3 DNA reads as TGCGCCAGCAGCGTCGACAGGGGCCTAAACAATGAGCAGTTCTTC.

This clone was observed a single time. The CDR3 sequence: CASSWGDTEAFF. DNA for the CDR3: TGTGCCAGCAGTTGGGGGGACACTGAAGCTTTCTTT. The chain links TRBV11-2 to TRBJ1-1, with D perhaps TRBD1 (5 bases). CDR1 SGHAT and CDR2 FQNNGV come from the germline V gene. The length of the CDR3 is 12 residues. V was cut by 6 bases and J by 3 bases, with 8 bases left in between.

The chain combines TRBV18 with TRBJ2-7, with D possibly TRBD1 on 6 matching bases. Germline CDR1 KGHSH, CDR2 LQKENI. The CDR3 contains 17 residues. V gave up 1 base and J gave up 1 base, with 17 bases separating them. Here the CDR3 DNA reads TGTGCCAGCTCACCACGGGTTACAGGGTCGATGTCCTACGAGCAGTACTTC. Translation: CASSPRVTGSMSYEQYF.

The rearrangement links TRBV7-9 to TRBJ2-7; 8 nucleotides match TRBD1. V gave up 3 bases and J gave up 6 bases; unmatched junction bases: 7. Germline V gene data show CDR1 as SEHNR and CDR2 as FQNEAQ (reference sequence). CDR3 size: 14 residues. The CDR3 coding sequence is TGTGCCAGCAGCTTGACAGGGGCCCCCCTCGAGCAGTACTTC. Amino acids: CASSLTGAPLEQYF. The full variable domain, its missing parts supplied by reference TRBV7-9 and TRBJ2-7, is DTGVSQNPRHKITKRGQNVTFRCDPISEHNRLYWYRQTLGQGPEFLTYFQNEAQLEKSRLLSDRFSAERPKGSFSTLEIQRTEQGDSAMYLCASSLTGAPLEQYFGPGTRLTVT.

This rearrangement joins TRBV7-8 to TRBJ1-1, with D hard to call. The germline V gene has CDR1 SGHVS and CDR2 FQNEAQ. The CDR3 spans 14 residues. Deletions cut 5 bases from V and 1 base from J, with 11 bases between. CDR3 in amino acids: CASSQGRGNTEAFF. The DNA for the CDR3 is TGTGCCAGCAGCCAAGGGAGAGGGAACACTGAAGCTTTCTTT.

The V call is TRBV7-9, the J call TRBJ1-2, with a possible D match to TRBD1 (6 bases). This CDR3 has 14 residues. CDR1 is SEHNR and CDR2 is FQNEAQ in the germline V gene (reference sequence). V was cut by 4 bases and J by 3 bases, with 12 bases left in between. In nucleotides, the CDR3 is TGTGCCAGCAGCTCGGGGGGGCAGTACTATGGCTACACCTTC. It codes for CASSSGGQYYGYTF.

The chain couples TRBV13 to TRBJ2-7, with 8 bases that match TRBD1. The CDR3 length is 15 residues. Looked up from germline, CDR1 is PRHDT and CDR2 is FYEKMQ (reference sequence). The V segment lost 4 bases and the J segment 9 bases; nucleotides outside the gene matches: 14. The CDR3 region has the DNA TGTGCCAGCAGCTCTAGAACTTACGGACAGGGCCGGCAGTACTTC. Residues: CASSSRTYGQGRQYF.

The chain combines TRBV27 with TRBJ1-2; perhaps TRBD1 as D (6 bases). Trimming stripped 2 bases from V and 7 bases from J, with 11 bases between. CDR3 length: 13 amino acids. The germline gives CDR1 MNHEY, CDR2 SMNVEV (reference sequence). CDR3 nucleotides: TGTGCCAGCAGTTTAACAGGGCGGTCTGGCTACACCTTC. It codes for CASSLTGRSGYTF.

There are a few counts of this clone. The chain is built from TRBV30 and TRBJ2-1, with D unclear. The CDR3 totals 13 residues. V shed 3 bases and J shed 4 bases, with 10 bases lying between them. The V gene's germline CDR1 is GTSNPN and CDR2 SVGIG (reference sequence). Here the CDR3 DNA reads TGTGCCTGGAGCCCCCTTCGGTACAATGAGCAGTTCTTC. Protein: CAWSPLRYNEQFF.

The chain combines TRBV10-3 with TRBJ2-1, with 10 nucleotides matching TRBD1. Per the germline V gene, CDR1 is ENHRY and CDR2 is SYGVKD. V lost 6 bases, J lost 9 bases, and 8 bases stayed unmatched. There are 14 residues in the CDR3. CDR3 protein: CAIRGQGKFSEQFF. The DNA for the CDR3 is TGTGCCATCAGGGGACAGGGGAAATTCAGTGAGCAGTTCTTC.

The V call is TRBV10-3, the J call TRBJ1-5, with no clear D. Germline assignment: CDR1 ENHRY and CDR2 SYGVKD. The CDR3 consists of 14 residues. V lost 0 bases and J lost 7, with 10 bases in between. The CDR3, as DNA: TGTGCCATCAGTGAGTCGGCGGGTTACCAGCCCCAGCATTTT. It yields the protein CAISESAGYQPQHF.

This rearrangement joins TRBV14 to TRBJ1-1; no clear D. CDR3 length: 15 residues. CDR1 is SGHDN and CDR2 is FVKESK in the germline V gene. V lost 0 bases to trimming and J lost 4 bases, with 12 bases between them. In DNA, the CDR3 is TGTGCCAGCAGCCAAGATCTCGGGGTTCTCACTGAAGCTTTCTTT. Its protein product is CASSQDLGVLTEAFF. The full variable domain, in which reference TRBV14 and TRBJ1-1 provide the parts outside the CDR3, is EAGVTQFPSHSVIEKGQTVTLRCDPISGHDNLYWYRRVMGKEIKFLLHFVKESKQDESGMPNNRFLAERTGGTYSTLKVQPAELEDSGVYFCASSQDLGVLTEAFFGQGTRLTVV.

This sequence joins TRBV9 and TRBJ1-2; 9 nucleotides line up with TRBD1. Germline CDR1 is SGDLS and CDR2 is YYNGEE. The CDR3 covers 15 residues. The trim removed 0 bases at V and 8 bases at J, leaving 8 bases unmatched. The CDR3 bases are TGTGCCAGCAGCGTAGTTAGTGGGACAGGGTCCGGCTACACCTTC. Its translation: CASSVVSGTGSGYTF.

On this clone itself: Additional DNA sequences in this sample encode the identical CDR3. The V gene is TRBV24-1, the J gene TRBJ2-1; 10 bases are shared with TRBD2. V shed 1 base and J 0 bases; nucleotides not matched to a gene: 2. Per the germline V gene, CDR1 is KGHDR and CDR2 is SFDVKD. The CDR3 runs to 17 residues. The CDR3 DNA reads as TGTGCCACCAGTGATTTTCCTAGCGGGAGCTCCTACAATGAGCAGTTCTTC. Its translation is CATSDFPSGSSYNEQFF.

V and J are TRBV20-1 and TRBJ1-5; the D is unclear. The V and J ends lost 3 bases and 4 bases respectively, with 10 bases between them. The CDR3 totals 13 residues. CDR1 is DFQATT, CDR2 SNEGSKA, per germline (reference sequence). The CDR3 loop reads CSASETGNQPQHF. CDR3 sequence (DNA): TGCAGTGCTAGTGAGACGGGGAATCAGCCCCAGCATTTT.

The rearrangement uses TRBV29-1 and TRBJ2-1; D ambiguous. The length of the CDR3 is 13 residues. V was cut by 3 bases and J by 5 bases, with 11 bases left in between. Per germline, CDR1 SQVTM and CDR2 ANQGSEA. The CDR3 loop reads CSVDSPRNNEQFF. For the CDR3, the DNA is TGCAGCGTTGATAGTCCACGTAACAATGAGCAGTTCTTC.

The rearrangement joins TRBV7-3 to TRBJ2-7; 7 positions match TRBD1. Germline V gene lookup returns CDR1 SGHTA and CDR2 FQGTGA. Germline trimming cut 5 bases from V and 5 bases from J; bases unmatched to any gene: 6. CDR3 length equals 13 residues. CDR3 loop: CASSPTGSHEQYF. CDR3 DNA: TGTGCCAGCAGCCCGACAGGGTCCCACGAGCAGTACTTC.

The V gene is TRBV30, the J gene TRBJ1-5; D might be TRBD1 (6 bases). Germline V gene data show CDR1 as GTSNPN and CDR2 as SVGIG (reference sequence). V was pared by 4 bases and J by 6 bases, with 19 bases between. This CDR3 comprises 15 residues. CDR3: CAWNRGGRNGQPQHF. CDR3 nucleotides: TGTGCCTGGAATCGGGGGGGGCGGAACGGTCAGCCCCAGCATTTT.

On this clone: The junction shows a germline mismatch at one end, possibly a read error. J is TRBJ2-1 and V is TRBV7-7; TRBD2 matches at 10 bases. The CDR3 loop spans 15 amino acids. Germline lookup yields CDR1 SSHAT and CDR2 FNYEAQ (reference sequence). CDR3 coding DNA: TGTGCTAGCAGCTTGTCTAGCGGGAGAACCGGTGAGCAGTTCTTC. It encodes CASSLSSGRTGEQFF.

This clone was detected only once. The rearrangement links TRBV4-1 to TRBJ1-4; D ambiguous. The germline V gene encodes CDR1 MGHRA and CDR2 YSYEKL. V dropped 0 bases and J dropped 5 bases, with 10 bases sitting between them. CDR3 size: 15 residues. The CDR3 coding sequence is TGCGCCAGCAGCCAAGACACCTCGGGGAATGAAAAACTGTTTTTT. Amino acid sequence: CASSQDTSGNEKLFF.

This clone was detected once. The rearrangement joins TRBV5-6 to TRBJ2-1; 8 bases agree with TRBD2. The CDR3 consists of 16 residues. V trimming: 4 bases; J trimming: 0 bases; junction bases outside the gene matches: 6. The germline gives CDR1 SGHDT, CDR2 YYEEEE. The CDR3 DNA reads TGTGCCAGCAGCATACTAGCGGAGAGCTCCTACAATGAGCAGTTCTTC. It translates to CASSILAESSYNEQFF.

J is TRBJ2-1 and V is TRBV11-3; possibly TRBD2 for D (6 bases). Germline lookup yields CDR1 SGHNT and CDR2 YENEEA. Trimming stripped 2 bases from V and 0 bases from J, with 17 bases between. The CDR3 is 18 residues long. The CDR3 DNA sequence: TGTGCCAGCAGCTTATATGGATTAGGGAGGAGCTCCTACAATGAGCAGTTCTTC. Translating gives CASSLYGLGRSSYNEQFF.

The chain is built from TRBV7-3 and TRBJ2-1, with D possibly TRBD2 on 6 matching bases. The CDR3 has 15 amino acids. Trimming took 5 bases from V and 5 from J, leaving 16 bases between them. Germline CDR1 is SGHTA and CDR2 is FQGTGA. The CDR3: CASSQWGGDHNEQFF. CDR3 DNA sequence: TGTGCCAGCAGCCAATGGGGCGGGGACCACAATGAGCAGTTCTTC.

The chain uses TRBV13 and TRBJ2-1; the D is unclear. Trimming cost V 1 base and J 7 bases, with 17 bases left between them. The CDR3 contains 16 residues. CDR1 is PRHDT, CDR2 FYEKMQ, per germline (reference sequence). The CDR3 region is CASSLVFGGTINEQFF. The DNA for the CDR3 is TGTGCCAGCAGCTTAGTTTTTGGCGGTACAATTAATGAGCAGTTCTTC.

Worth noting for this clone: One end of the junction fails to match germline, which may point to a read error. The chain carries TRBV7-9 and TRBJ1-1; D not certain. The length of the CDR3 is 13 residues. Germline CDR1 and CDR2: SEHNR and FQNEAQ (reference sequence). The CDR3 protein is CASSSFQQPGISF. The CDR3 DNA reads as TGTGCCAGCAGCTCCTTCCAGCAGCCCGGGATTTCTTTT.